A selection of T cell receptor beta chains follows, all from one sample in a study of shared clonotypes between healthy human individuals. The repertoire was sequenced with immunoSEQ multiplex PCR; TCRdb's copy has only in-frame clones and lacks some. This sample carries roughly 490,000 clones, 79% of them seen once, and the ten largest clones take 12%. Source material: PBMCs. The receptors come from a woman between 40 and 55 years old in good health. Some clones in this sample may be carry-over from other donors' samples. Each CDR3 is given with its conserved first and last residue. Rows give clone size only sometimes, using once, few, many, or a class for an expanded clone.

clone size: .; V gene: TRBV6-1; CDR3 protein: CASRAETSGITEQFF
clone size: .; V gene: TRBV5-1; CDR3 protein: CASSFASGEQYF
clone size: many; V gene: TRBV18; CDR3 protein: CASSVDREGAEAFF
clone size: .; V gene: TRBV11-3; CDR3 protein: CASSPGPKYEQYF
clone size: .; V gene: TRBV4-2; CDR3 protein: CASSQGGRADEQFF
clone size: .; V gene: TRBV5-4; CDR3 protein: CASSHGTKSYNEQFF
clone size: .; V gene: TRBV7-9; CDR3 protein: CASSFDSNQPQHF
clone size: .; V gene: TRBV5-8; CDR3 protein: CASSLDRGSYEQYF
clone size: .; V gene: TRBV6-1; CDR3 protein: CASRPGTGGSPLHF
clone size: .; V gene: TRBV9; CDR3 protein: CASSVVGGYNEQFF
clone size: .; V gene: TRBV23-1; CDR3 protein: CASSQSGVGDSTTMGEQFF
clone size: once; V gene: TRBV5-1; CDR3 protein: CASSSAVGRAYQETQYF
clone size: .; V gene: TRBV19; CDR3 protein: CASSLSGQGGHYGYTF
clone size: .; V gene: TRBV30; CDR3 protein: CAWGRKGGYNEQFF
clone size: .; V gene: TRBV28; CDR3 protein: CASSLGTGVGETQYF
clone size: .; V gene: TRBV7-8; CDR3 protein: CASSSADLTYF
clone size: .; V gene: TRBV6-5; CDR3 protein: CASSLPAENIQYF
clone size: .; V gene: TRBV5-1; CDR3 protein: CASSLYDTQYF
clone size: .; V gene: TRBV11-2; CDR3 protein: CASSRGPRETQYF
clone size: few; V gene: TRBV6-4; CDR3 protein: CASNDLSNQPQHF
clone size: .; V gene: TRBV7-9; CDR3 protein: CASSLDRTEKLFF
clone size: .; V gene: TRBV4-3; CDR3 protein: CASSQELAGVGNEQFF
clone size: .; V gene: TRBV9; CDR3 protein: CASSVSPRQANTEAFF
clone size: .; V gene: TRBV7-9; CDR3 protein: CASSLARGVNTEAFF
clone size: .; V gene: TRBV7-9; CDR3 protein: CASNSQNTDTQYF
clone size: .; V gene: TRBV10-3; CDR3 protein: CAISADAGHQPQHF
clone size: .; V gene: TRBV4-2; CDR3 protein: CASSQLGRDEQFF
clone size: .; V gene: TRBV27; CDR3 protein: CASSLGPIAYNEQFF
clone size: .; V gene: TRBV7-2; CDR3 protein: CASSLGGLAGGPAEQYF
clone size: .; V gene: TRBV28; CDR3 protein: CASSLILNRMKTEAFF
clone size: .; V gene: TRBV10-1; CDR3 protein: CASSVTSGRALGNEQFF
clone size: .; V gene: TRBV27; CDR3 protein: CASSFRQNYGYTF
clone size: .; V gene: TRBV7-8; CDR3 protein: CASSLVSGLVYNEQFF
clone size: once; V gene: TRBV30; CDR3 protein: CAWSVPGDGSYEQYF
clone size: many; V gene: TRBV5-4; CDR3 protein: CASSLDRLNTEAFF
clone size: once; V gene: TRBV15; CDR3 protein: CATSSKGWYGYTF